This T cell receptor (beta chain) was captured in a study of cytomegalovirus exposure and HLA in healthy donors. General study points: The classifier was said to identify cytomegalovirus status with high specificity and sensitivity. Sequencing had likely introduced a cluster of highly shared sequence variants as an artifact. An analysis that was carried out later associated 16,000 or so TCR beta sequences with HLA alleles at 0.05 false discovery rate.

Unmatched junction bases numbered 8, after V lost 5 bases and J lost 5 bases. This CDR3 is built from 14 residues. Looked up from germline, CDR1 is SGHTA and CDR2 is FQGNSA. The PCR had 60 Vbeta and 13 Jbeta primers. The authors' processing: About 10 million shared chains were among approximately 80 million unique TCR beta chains counted in a later analysis. Sequencing was performed with immunoSEQ multiplex PCR; in TCRdb, only in-frame clones are kept and a portion is missing. V, J and clone size reflect that table, while D and trimming were determined from the DNA. The sample consists of approximately 130,000 clones, 77% of them appearing once. This clone was observed a handful of times. The antigen is undetermined.

The sequence was collected from a man younger than 30 in good health and CMV-seropositive. The sequencing input was PBMCs. The chain links TRBV7-2 to TRBJ2-7; TRBD1 matches 8 bases. CDR3 residues: CASSTDRVRNEQYF. CDR3 coding DNA: TGTGCCAGCAGCACGGACAGGGTTAGGAACGAGCAGTACTTC.